The clone carrying this T cell receptor beta chain appeared many times. As yet, its antigen is unknown. This sample was taken from a study of blood T cells in healthy people across ages. Study results and limitations: Per million T cells, the diversity of TCR beta decreased roughly linearly as age advanced. Possibly, changes in expanded clonotypes were confounded because donor CMV status was unknown. From one million sequenced T cells, diversity estimates were lower bounds.

A sample-barcoded 5' primer and a J-beta primer mix were used in a second PCR of about 7 to 12 cycles. Using its own MiXCR run on the 5' RACE reads, TCRdb lists one record per CDR3 protein. Among 750,000 to 950,000 distinct CDR3 sequences listed, about 27% were seen once. This sample also appeared in a second study, on T cells of mothers and their children.

The sequence was obtained from a woman in her thirties or forties in good health. Sample: blood.

The CDR3 nucleotides read TGCGCCAGCAGCCGCACGGGACAGGACTCCTACGAGCAGTACTTC. Translating it yields CASSRTGQDSYEQYF. The J gene is TRBJ2-7, the V gene TRBV5-1; 8 nucleotides line up with TRBD1. The CDR3 contains 15 residues. The germline CDR1 and CDR2 sequences are SGHRS and YFSETQ. V was clipped by 4 bases and J by 0 bases; unmatched bases: 6. The entire variable domain, with the rest obtained from reference TRBV5-1 and TRBJ2-7, is as follows: KAGVTQTPRYLIKTRGQQVTLSCSPISGHRSVSWYQQTPGQGLQFLFEYFSETQRNKGNFPGRFSGRQFSNSRSEMNVSTLELGDSALYLCASSRTGQDSYEQYFGPGTRLTVT.